Shown below are 6 T cell receptor beta chains from a single sample sequenced in a study of immune cell composition in non-small cell lung cancer. Profiled with immunoSEQ multiplex PCR; TCRdb holds only in-frame clones, not every one. The data hold over 2,000 clones, with about 70% observed a single time. Normal lung was sampled as far from the tumour as possible, at least 3 cm. The sample taken for sequencing was non-adjacent lung tissue. These receptors were taken from a human donor with non-small cell lung cancer.

This chain's CDR3 is CASSWTSITETQYF. CDR3 coding DNA: TGTGCCAGCAGCTGGACTAGTATTACGGAGACCCAGTACTTC. V is TRBV7-6 and J is TRBJ2-5; 7 bases are shared with TRBD2. V trimming: 4 bases; J trimming: 5 bases; junction bases outside the gene matches: 7. Germline assignment: CDR1 SGHVS and CDR2 FNYEAQ. The CDR3 extends over 14 amino acids.

V usage is TRBV27 and J usage is TRBJ2-1; 15 bases are shared with TRBD2. The CDR3 covers 16 residues. CDR1 is MNHEY and CDR2 is SMNVEV in the germline V gene (reference sequence). V lost 4 bases, J lost 2 bases, and 0 bases stayed unmatched. CDR3 nucleotide sequence: TGTGCCAGCAGTTGGACTAGCGGGGGGGCCTACAATGAGCAGTTCTTC. Residues: CASSWTSGGAYNEQFF.

In its sample, this clone was seen once. The chain is built from TRBV11-3 and TRBJ2-7, with D possibly matching TRBD1 (6 bases). Trimming cost V 5 bases and J 3 bases, with 14 bases left between them. The germline V gene encodes CDR1 SGHNT and CDR2 YENEEA. The CDR3 has 14 amino acids. This chain's CDR3 is CASSRNMDSYEQYF. CDR3 sequence (DNA): TGTGCCAGCAGCCGTAACATGGACAGCTACGAGCAGTACTTC.

The chain joins TRBV6-1 to TRBJ1-4; tentative D call: TRBD1 (5 bases). Germline V gene data show CDR1 as MNHNS and CDR2 as SASEGT. V dropped 2 bases and J dropped 8 bases, with 15 bases sitting between them. This CDR3 has 15 amino acids. The CDR3 DNA follows: TGTGCCAGCAGTGAACAGGGAGGCAGAGGAGAAAAACTGTTTTTT. Amino acid sequence: CASSEQGGRGEKLFF.

V is TRBV4-3 and J is TRBJ1-1, with unresolved D. Trimming shortened V by 6 bases and J by 5 bases, and 13 bases separated the two germline ends. The germline CDR1 and CDR2 sequences are LGHNA and YSLEER. The CDR3 sequence is 13 residues long. CDR3 sequence reads: CASRLLPATEAFF. CDR3 nucleotides: TGCGCCAGCAGGCTTCTTCCTGCGACTGAAGCTTTCTTT.

The J gene is TRBJ2-7, the V gene TRBV7-3; no firm D call. Between the trimmed V and J ends, which lost 0 bases and 0 bases, there was a span of 12 bases. Germline V gives CDR1 SGHTA, CDR2 FQGTGA. The CDR3 extends over 16 amino acids. The CDR3 spells CASSLTPTANSYEQYF. In DNA form, the CDR3 reads TGTGCCAGCAGCTTAACGCCAACAGCAAACTCCTACGAGCAGTACTTC.